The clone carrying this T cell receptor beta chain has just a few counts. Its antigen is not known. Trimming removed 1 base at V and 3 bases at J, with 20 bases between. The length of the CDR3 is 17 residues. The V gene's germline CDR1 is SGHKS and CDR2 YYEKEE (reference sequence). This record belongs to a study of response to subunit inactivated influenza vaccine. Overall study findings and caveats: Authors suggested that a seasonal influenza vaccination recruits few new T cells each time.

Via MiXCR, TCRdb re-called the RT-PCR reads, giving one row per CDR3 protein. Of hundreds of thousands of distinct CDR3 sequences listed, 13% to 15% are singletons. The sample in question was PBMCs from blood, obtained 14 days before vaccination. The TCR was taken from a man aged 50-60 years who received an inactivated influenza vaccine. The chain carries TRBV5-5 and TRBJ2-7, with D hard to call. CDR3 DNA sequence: TGTGCCAGCAGCTTGTTCCGTGCGGCAGTCCCTTACTACGAGCAGTACTTC. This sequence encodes CASSLFRAAVPYYEQYF.